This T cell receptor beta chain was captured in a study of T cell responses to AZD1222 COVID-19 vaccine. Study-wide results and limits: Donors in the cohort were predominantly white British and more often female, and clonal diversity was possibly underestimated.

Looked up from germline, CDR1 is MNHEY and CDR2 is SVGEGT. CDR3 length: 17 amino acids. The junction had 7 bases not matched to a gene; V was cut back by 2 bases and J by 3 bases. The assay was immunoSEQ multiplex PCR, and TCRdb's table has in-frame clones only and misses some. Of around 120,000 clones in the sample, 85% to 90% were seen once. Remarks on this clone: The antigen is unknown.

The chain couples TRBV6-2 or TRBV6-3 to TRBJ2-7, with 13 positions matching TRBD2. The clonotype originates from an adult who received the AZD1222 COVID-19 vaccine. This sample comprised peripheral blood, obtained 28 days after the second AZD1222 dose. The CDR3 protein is CASSYPGTSGEYYEQYF. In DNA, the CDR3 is TGTGCCAGCAGTTACCCCGGGACTAGCGGGGAATACTACGAGCAGTACTTC.